The next 28 T cell receptor beta chains were all read from a single sample in a study of human T cells and chemical hapten exposure. Time point in this sample: patch test 1, 2 weeks after DPC sensitization. Treatment defined: therapeutic diphenylcyclopropenone sensitization with weekly scalp DPC. Each CDR3 protein is one row after TCRdb ran MiXCR on the RACE reads. This table holds about 360,000 distinct CDR3 sequences, approximately 5% found once. The sample was whole blood, taken in connection with sensitization to the hapten diphenylcyclopropenone (DPC). The source of these receptors is a woman in her 50s with alopecia areata. Some clones in this sample may be carry-over from other donors' samples.

This clonotype was picked up many times. The chain is built from TRBV11-2 and TRBJ2-1; TRBD2 matches 9 bases. CDR3 size: 16 residues. In germline, CDR1 is SGHAT, CDR2 FQNNGV. Trimming at V came to 4 bases and at J to 0 bases, leaving 4 bases not matched to a gene. This CDR3 reads CASSSSGGHSYNEQFF. CDR3 bases: TGTGCCAGCAGCTCCAGCGGGGGGCACTCCTACAATGAGCAGTTCTTC.

This chain links TRBV6-5 with TRBJ2-1; D perhaps matches TRBD1 (6 bases). Trimming took off 8 bases at V and 7 bases at J, with 18 bases between the two ends. Germline V gives CDR1 MNHEY, CDR2 SVGAGI. CDR3 size: 14 residues. The CDR3 region has the DNA TGTGCCAGCCATACTCCACTAAGGGGGAATGAGCAGTTCTTC. It encodes CASHTPLRGNEQFF.

This clonotype was seen at least ten times. The chain links TRBV20-1 to TRBJ2-1; D not certain. The CDR3 length is 10 residues. Trimming cost V 5 bases and J 8 bases, with 7 bases left between them. The germline V gene encodes CDR1 DFQATT and CDR2 SNEGSKA (reference sequence). CDR3: CSAWGYEQFF. CDR3 coding DNA: TGCAGTGCTTGGGGTTATGAGCAGTTCTTC.

In this sample, this clonotype turned up a few times. The V and J genes are TRBV7-2 and TRBJ1-5; D might be TRBD1 (6 bases). The germline V gene encodes CDR1 SGHTA and CDR2 FQGNSA. CDR3 size: 16 residues. The ends were cut back, 1 base at V and 2 bases at J, with 12 bases in the middle. The CDR3 bases are TGTGCCAGCAGCTTAGATGGGGGGACACGCAATCAGCCCCAGCATTTT. This translates into CASSLDGGTRNQPQHF.

This chain links TRBV7-2 with TRBJ2-5; D possibly corresponds to TRBD2 (6 bases). Germline lookup yields CDR1 SGHTA and CDR2 FQGNSA. Deletions cut 2 bases from V and 5 bases from J, with 15 bases between. This CDR3 contains 15 residues. The CDR3 sequence: CASSLLTGDPETQYF. The DNA of the CDR3 is TGTGCCAGCAGCTTATTAACGGGGGACCCGGAGACCCAGTACTTC.

This clonotype was counted ten times or more. V gene TRBV14 combines with J gene TRBJ2-2; D unclear. The germline V gene has CDR1 SGHDN and CDR2 FVKESK. The V end was cut by 3 bases, the J end by 6 bases, with 5 bases between. The CDR3 totals 12 residues. The DNA for the CDR3 is TGTGCCAGCAGCCAGCCGTCCGGGGAGCTGTTTTTT. Translation: CASSQPSGELFF.

The chain uses TRBV12-3 or TRBV12-4 and TRBJ1-2; D gene ambiguous. This CDR3 has 14 amino acids. V lost 7 bases, J lost 1 base, and 13 bases lay in between. DNA of the CDR3: TGTGCCAGCACCCTGGGAGGGATTAACTATGGCTACACCTTC. It encodes CASTLGGINYGYTF.

This clonotype was counted at least ten times. The chain employs TRBV2 and TRBJ2-3; D may be TRBD2 (6 bases). This CDR3 is built from 15 residues. Germline values: CDR1 SNHLY, CDR2 FYNNEI. Between the trimmed V and J ends, which lost 6 bases and 2 bases, there was a span of 15 bases. The chain's CDR3 is CASSPLGLATDTQYF. CDR3 coding DNA: TGTGCCAGCAGCCCCCTGGGACTTGCCACAGATACGCAGTATTTT. The whole variable domain, filled in from reference TRBV2 and TRBJ2-3, reads EPEVTQTPSHQVTQMGQEVILRCVPISNHLYFYWYRQILGQKVEFLVSFYNNEISEKSEIFDDQFSVERPDGSNFTLKIRSTKLEDSAMYFCASSPLGLATDTQYFGPGTRLTVL.

V gene TRBV6-4 combines with J gene TRBJ2-3; D call uncertain. The CDR3 covers 14 residues. Germline values: CDR1 MRHNA, CDR2 SNTAGT. V lost 6 bases and J lost 1, with 11 bases in between. The CDR3 spells CASSSVLGTDTQYF. CDR3 in DNA: TGTGCCAGCAGCTCCGTCCTGGGCACAGATACGCAGTATTTT.

Only a few counts were recorded for this clonotype. This rearrangement joins TRBV5-4 to TRBJ2-7, with TRBD1 identical over 7 bases. From germline, CDR1 is SGHNT and CDR2 YYREEE (reference sequence). The CDR3 extends over 15 amino acids. The V segment lost 3 bases and the J segment 5 bases; nucleotides outside the gene matches: 11. CDR3 sequence (DNA): TGTGCCAGCAGCTCGACAGGGCCCCTTTCCCACGAGCAGTACTTC. Its protein is CASSSTGPLSHEQYF. The variable domain in full, with the rest retrieved from reference TRBV5-4 and TRBJ2-7, is ETGVTQSPTHLIKTRGQQVTLRCSSQSGHNTVSWYQQALGQGPQFIFQYYREEENGRGNFPPRFSGLQFPNYSSELNVNALELDDSALYLCASSSTGPLSHEQYFGPGTRLTVT.

Only a few counts were recorded for this clonotype. The V gene is TRBV4-1, the J gene TRBJ1-5; unclear D gene. This CDR3 has 14 residues. V was trimmed by 1 base and J by 4 bases, leaving 8 bases between them. CDR1 and CDR2 from the germline V gene are MGHRA and YSYEKL. Here the CDR3 DNA reads TGCGCCAGCAGCCAAGTGGGGTTGAATCAGCCCCAGCATTTT. This translates into CASSQVGLNQPQHF.

In its sample, this clonotype was seen many times. The chain is built from TRBV20-1 and TRBJ1-1, with D possibly TRBD1 on 6 matching bases. The CDR3 has 16 amino acids. The germline V and J ends were trimmed by 1 base and 2 bases, with 17 bases remaining between them. Germline CDR1 DFQATT, CDR2 SNEGSKA (reference sequence). The CDR3 DNA follows: TGCAGTGCTAGAGTTTACAGGGCGAGGGTAAACACTGAAGCTTTCTTT. It yields the protein CSARVYRARVNTEAFF.

This clonotype was seen at least ten times. The chain combines TRBV3-1 with TRBJ1-5; 8 bases match TRBD1. Losses at the gene ends were 4 bases for V and 4 bases for J; bases not matched to a gene: 6. The CDR3 is 15 residues long. Germline V gene lookup returns CDR1 LGHDT and CDR2 YNNKEL (reference sequence). The CDR3 reads CASSLGQGLNQPQHF. Written as DNA, the CDR3 is TGTGCCAGCAGCCTAGGACAGGGCCTAAATCAGCCCCAGCATTTT. The entire variable domain, with the rest obtained from reference TRBV3-1 and TRBJ1-5, is as follows: DTAVSQTPKYLVTQMGNDKSIKCEQNLGHDTMYWYKQDSKKFLKIMFSYNNKELIINETVPNRFSPKSPDKAHLNLHINSLELGDSAVYFCASSLGQGLNQPQHFGDGTRLSIL.

Only a few counts were recorded for this clonotype. V and J are TRBV28 and TRBJ2-1; a possible D gene is TRBD2 (5 bases). The V and J ends lost 0 bases and 6 bases respectively, with 12 bases between them. CDR3 length: 15 amino acids. Germline V lookup: CDR1 MDHEN, CDR2 SYDVKM. The CDR3 nucleotides read TGTGCCAGCAGTTTATGGGAGGCACAGTCCAATGAGCAGTTCTTC. Its translation: CASSLWEAQSNEQFF.

This clonotype appeared many times. The V and J genes are TRBV12-3 or TRBV12-4 and TRBJ2-1; 9 bases align to TRBD2. The CDR3 totals 15 residues. The J segment lost 6 bases and the V segment lost 2 bases, leaving 5 bases of the junction unmatched. The DNA for the CDR3 is TGTGCCAGCAGTTTATCGGGACTAGCCAGCAATGAGCAGTTCTTC. It codes for CASSLSGLASNEQFF.

The table lists this clonotype with a few counts. This chain links TRBV29-1 with TRBJ1-1, with 8 bases matching TRBD1. Trimming removed 7 bases from V and 1 base from J; junction bases left unmatched: 5. CDR3 size: 13 residues. Germline V CDR1 and CDR2: SQVTM, ANQGSEA. The chain's CDR3 is CSAQGAGNTEAFF. For the CDR3, the DNA is TGCAGCGCCCAGGGGGCCGGGAACACTGAAGCTTTCTTT.

This clonotype appeared many times. The chain couples TRBV29-1 to TRBJ2-1; D may match TRBD1 or TRBD2 (5 bases each). The CDR3 contains 15 residues. CDR1 and CDR2 from the germline V gene are SQVTM and ANQGSEA. The V and J ends lost 8 bases and 0 bases respectively, with 17 bases between them. CDR3 nucleotide sequence: TGCAGCTCCTGGGGACGGGACCTCTCCTACAATGAGCAGTTCTTC. It yields the protein CSSWGRDLSYNEQFF.

The V call is TRBV5-6, the J call TRBJ2-2, with 8 nucleotides matching TRBD2. V trimming: 3 bases; J trimming: 4 bases; junction bases outside the gene matches: 11. Germline CDR1 reads SGHDT; CDR2 reads YYEEEE. The CDR3 covers 17 residues. CDR3 in amino acids: CASSWGTSGTGTGELFF. CDR3 sequence (DNA): TGTGCCAGCAGCTGGGGCACTAGCGGAACAGGCACCGGGGAGCTGTTTTTT. Together with reference TRBV5-6 and TRBJ2-2, the CDR3 gives the full variable domain: DAGVTQSPTHLIKTRGQQVTLRCSPKSGHDTVSWYQQALGQGPQFIFQYYEEEERQRGNFPDRFSGHQFPNYSSELNVNALLLGDSALYLCASSWGTSGTGTGELFFGEGSRLTVL.

The V gene is TRBV30, the J gene TRBJ2-3; D not certain. Trimming shortened V by 5 bases and J by 6 bases, and 6 bases separated the two germline ends. The CDR3 sequence is 10 residues long. Per the germline V gene, CDR1 is GTSNPN and CDR2 is SVGIG (reference sequence). CDR3: CAWGPDTQYF. For the CDR3, the DNA is TGTGCCTGGGGGCCTGATACGCAGTATTTT.

This clonotype was recorded at least ten times. The V call is TRBV28, the J call TRBJ2-2, with D maybe TRBD2 (5 bases). Trimming removed 4 bases from V and 0 bases from J, with 9 bases in between. The CDR3 has 15 residues. Germline CDR1 MDHEN, CDR2 SYDVKM. The CDR3 coding sequence is TGTGCCAGCAGTTACGGAGGAGCGAACACCGGGGAGCTGTTTTTT. It encodes CASSYGGANTGELFF.

This clonotype was picked up many times. The V call is TRBV7-8, the J call TRBJ2-6, with D unresolved. Germline values: CDR1 SGHVS, CDR2 FQNEAQ. The CDR3 has 15 amino acids. Trimming stripped 4 bases from V and 0 bases from J, with 7 bases between. In DNA, the CDR3 is TGTGCCAGCAGCTACCAAGTCTCTGGGGCCAACGTCCTGACTTTC. Encoded protein: CASSYQVSGANVLTF.

This clonotype has more than one count but fewer than ten. The rearrangement links TRBV7-9 to TRBJ1-4; a weak D match, TRBD1 (6 bases). The germline V and J ends were trimmed by 5 bases and 4 bases, with 11 bases remaining between them. Germline V gene data show CDR1 as SEHNR and CDR2 as FQNEAQ (reference sequence). The CDR3 consists of 14 residues. The CDR3 DNA is TGTGCCAGCAGCACGGGGGCAAATAATGAAAAACTGTTTTTT. As protein: CASSTGANNEKLFF.

This clonotype has a count of ten or more. V usage is TRBV27 and J usage is TRBJ1-6, with TRBD1 identical over 9 bases. J lost 10 bases, V lost 5 bases, and 9 bases had no gene match. The germline V gene has CDR1 MNHEY and CDR2 SMNVEV (reference sequence). This CDR3 region has 15 residues. CDR3 in amino acids: CASSVLGQGGSPLHF. The CDR3 region has the DNA TGTGCCAGCAGTGTTCTGGGACAGGGAGGCTCACCCCTCCACTTT.

There are a few counts of this clonotype. The chain recombines TRBV5-1 with TRBJ1-5, with D perhaps TRBD1 (6 bases). The CDR3 runs 16 residues. V was trimmed by 2 bases and J by 0 bases, leaving 12 bases between them. CDR1 and CDR2 from the germline V gene are SGHRS and YFSETQ. Written as DNA, the CDR3 is TGCGCCAGCAGCTTACAGGGTTCCTATAGCAATCAGCCCCAGCATTTT. Its protein is CASSLQGSYSNQPQHF.

The J gene is TRBJ2-7, the V gene TRBV7-8; D possibly corresponds to TRBD2 (6 bases). In germline, CDR1 is SGHVS, CDR2 FQNEAQ. The CDR3 length is 12 residues. V lost 5 bases, J lost 5 bases, and 10 bases lay in between. The CDR3 loop is CASSPTRDEQYF. The CDR3, as DNA: TGTGCCAGCAGCCCGACTAGGGACGAGCAGTACTTC.

Ten or more counts support this clonotype. The chain uses TRBV12-3 or TRBV12-4 and TRBJ1-1; D uncertain. The ends were cut back, 1 base at V and 4 bases at J, with 7 bases in the middle. This CDR3 has 13 residues. The CDR3 sequence: CASSLGGLTEAFF. The CDR3 DNA sequence: TGTGCCAGCAGTTTAGGGGGTCTCACTGAAGCTTTCTTT.

The chain employs TRBV5-1 and TRBJ1-5; D gene uncertain. The germline V and J ends were trimmed by 0 bases and 5 bases, with 9 bases remaining between them. The CDR3 extends over 14 amino acids. Germline lookup yields CDR1 SGHRS and CDR2 YFSETQ. CDR3 region: CASSLGGKDQPQHF. The DNA of the CDR3 is TGCGCCAGCAGCTTGGGAGGAAAGGATCAGCCCCAGCATTTT.

This clonotype has a count of ten or more. The rearrangement joins TRBV29-1 to TRBJ1-2, with TRBD1 matching over 9 bases. This CDR3 has 13 residues. J was trimmed by 8 bases and V by 6 bases; bases with no gene match: 10. Germline V gene sequence: CDR1 SQVTM, CDR2 ANQGSEA. The CDR3 bases are TGCAGCGTCCACAGACAGGGGGAGGGCGGCTACACCTTC. The encoded protein is CSVHRQGEGGYTF.